This TCR beta chain was sequenced in a study of blood T cell repertoires in COVID-19. Per the original methods: Amplification with reference gene primers provided the estimates of nucleated cell counts. The data were produced by immunoSEQ multiplex PCR, yet TCRdb's version contains in-frame clones alone and is incomplete. The DNA was the basis for D and trimming; V, J and clone size are from that table. The sample holds tens of thousands of clones, about nine tenths seen once. Germline CDR1 is SNHLY and CDR2 is FYNNEI. The CDR3 sequence is 12 residues long. V lost 11 bases to trimming and J lost 11 bases; unmatched junction nucleotides: 11.

This receptor was identified in a man in his forties or fifties with acute or convalescent COVID-19. Sequencing was carried out using peripheral blood. The V gene is TRBV2, the J gene TRBJ2-1, with 8 bases lining up with TRBD2. CDR3 nucleotide sequence: TGTGCCGGGGCCGGAGCGGGAGAGAAGCAGTTCTTC. Amino acids: CAGAGAGEKQFF.